This T cell receptor (beta chain) derives from a study of T cell responses to AZD1222 COVID-19 vaccine. Study context: Second-dose intervals of approximately 4 or approximately 12 weeks were pooled.

On this clone itself: Its antigen is as yet unknown.

Clones were read by immunoSEQ multiplex PCR, and TCRdb kept only the in-frame ones, dropping some. The sample consists of 95,000 to 100,000 clones, 86% of them appearing once. Study findings and constraints: Among those given AZD1222, only five or six were seropositive at baseline. Dominant at 160-218 and 743-854, vaccine-associated CD4 TCRs also spanned spike. Elevations in Spike-specific TCR breadth and depth followed administration of two AZD1222 doses.

The CDR3 length is 14 residues. V shed 4 bases and J shed 7 bases, with 13 bases lying between them. Germline lookup yields CDR1 KGHDR and CDR2 SFDVKD. The material was peripheral blood, obtained on day 0 of AZD1222 vaccination. The V and J genes are TRBV24-1 and TRBJ2-4, with D unresolved. The receptor's source is an adult in good health. CDR3 sequence reads: CATSDQTDDNIQYF. The CDR3 bases are TGTGCCACCAGTGACCAAACTGATGATAACATTCAGTACTTC.